Listed here is a single T cell receptor (beta chain). This entry belongs to a study of shared clonotypes between healthy human individuals. Authors' analysis steps: Junction-only sequences without quality scores were provided by ImmunoSEQ, so filtering was different. Clones were read by immunoSEQ multiplex PCR, and TCRdb kept only the in-frame ones, dropping some. V, J and clone size are taken as reported in that table, and D and trimming were inferred from the DNA itself. The sample has 1.4 million or so clones; 98% are singletons. The trim removed 3 bases at V and 2 bases at J, leaving 0 bases unmatched. Germline V lookup: CDR1 SGDLS, CDR2 YYNGEE. The CDR3 is 14 amino acids.

Input material: naive CD4+ T cells sorted from blood. As to subset: CD45RA+ positively selected. The clonotype comes from a man younger than 40 in good health. The chain carries TRBV9 and TRBJ1-5; 9 bases are shared with TRBD1. CDR3 coding DNA: TGTGCCAGCAGCGGGACAGGGGGCAATCAGCCCCAGCATTTT. This sequence encodes CASSGTGGNQPQHF.